This T cell receptor (beta chain) is from a study of T cell responses to AZD1222 COVID-19 vaccine. Study-wide background: It was second doses at about 4 or about 12 weeks that were pooled. General observations from the study: The breadth and depth of Spike-specific TCRs increased once two AZD1222 doses had been given.

As concerns this clone: The antigen is undetermined.

The CDR3 loop spans 16 amino acids. Germline loops: CDR1 SGHVS, CDR2 FNYEAQ. V was pared by 6 bases and J by 5 bases, with 11 bases of the junction left unmatched. Here immunoSEQ multiplex PCR was the method, and the copy in TCRdb shows in-frame clones only, minus some. The data show roughly 130,000 clones, with 86% seen just once and roughly an eighth held by the top ten. The chain carries TRBV7-6 and TRBJ2-3; TRBD1 aligns across 10 bases. The TCR sequence derives from an adult in good health. The source material was peripheral blood, sampled on day 0 of AZD1222 vaccination. As DNA, the CDR3 is TGTGCCAGCAGTCAGGATCCGACAGGGGGCAGAGATACGCAGTATTTT. It translates to CASSQDPTGGRDTQYF.